This record concerns one TCR beta chain sequence. This sample is part of a study of cytomegalovirus exposure and HLA in healthy donors. Here immunoSEQ multiplex PCR was the method, and the copy in TCRdb shows in-frame clones only, minus some. There are around 180,000 clones in the sample; over 65% occur only once, and 6% to 9% lies in the top ten. The donors belonged to the roughly 130-subject validation cohort, separate from the roughly 670-subject first cohort. Looked up from germline, CDR1 is SGHRS and CDR2 is YFSETQ. V lost 0 bases and J lost 0, with 4 bases in between. The CDR3 covers 15 residues.

This TCR was recovered from a man aged 18 to 30 in good health and CMV-seropositive. The chain couples TRBV5-1 to TRBJ2-6; no definite D call. Sequenced material: PBMCs. CDR3 DNA sequence: TGCGCCAGCAGCTTGGACATCTCTGGGGCCAACGTCCTGACTTTC. It encodes CASSLDISGANVLTF.